Listed below are T cell receptor beta chains from one sample, sequenced in a study of shared clonotypes between healthy human individuals. Repertoires were generated with immunoSEQ multiplex PCR, while TCRdb's copy carries only in-frame clones and drops some. Counted here are more than 2 million clones, 93% occurring once; the ten biggest clones make up 1.5% to 2%. Sequenced: naive CD8+ T cells from PBMCs. These receptors came from a man aged 18 to 35 in good health. Some clones in this sample may be carry-over from other donors' samples. CDR3s include the opening cysteine and the closing phenylalanine or tryptophan. D genes are given only for firm matches. Some rows have no size entry. The others give once, few or many, or a class for an expanded clone.

TRBV5-1	TRBJ2-7	NA	TRBD1	17	TGCGCCAGCAGCTTGGGTCCGGGACAGGGTGTATCCTACGAGCAGTACTTC	CASSLGPGQGVSYEQYF
TRBV11-2	TRBJ2-2	NA	NA	16	TGTGCCAGCAGCTTATATCCACCGGGGAACACCGGGGAGCTGTTTTTT	CASSLYPPGNTGELFF
TRBV9	TRBJ2-3	NA	NA	17	TGTGCCAGCAGCACAACCACTAAACAGGGGGGGACAGATACGCAGTATTTT	CASSTTTKQGGTDTQYF
TRBV27	TRBJ1-6	NA	TRBD1	15	TGTGCCAGCTCCAGGGGGGCATCCTATAATTCACCCCTCCACTTT	CASSRGASYNSPLHF
TRBV29-1	TRBJ2-7	NA	NA	12	TGCAGCGTACAAGGGTTCCGCCTGGAGCAGTACTTC	CSVQGFRLEQYF
TRBV15	TRBJ2-4	NA	NA	14	TGTGCCACCAGTTCGTACAGGGTTCATTTGGCTCAGTACTTC	CATSSYRVHLAQYF
TRBV11-2	TRBJ2-7	NA	NA	15	TGTGCCAGCAGCTTAGTCGAGGCGGTTTTCTACGAGCAGTACTTC	CASSLVEAVFYEQYF
TRBV18	TRBJ2-7	NA	NA	15	TGTGCCAGCTCACCAGATCGGGGGTTTTTCTACGAGCAGTACTTC	CASSPDRGFFYEQYF
TRBV5-1	TRBJ1-3	once	NA	17	TGCGCCAGCAGCCCTCGGCCGACAACCTTATCTGGAAACACCATATATTTT	CASSPRPTTLSGNTIYF
TRBV27	TRBJ1-5	NA	NA	15	TGTGCCAGCAGTCCCCGGGCGGGTAGCAATCAGCCCCAGCATTTT	CASSPRAGSNQPQHF
TRBV6-1	TRBJ2-7	NA	NA	12	TGTGCCAGCAGTCCTCGACACTACGAGCAGTACTTC	CASSPRHYEQYF
TRBV19	TRBJ2-1	NA	NA	16	TGTGCCAGTAGTATTATAGCGGTGAGCTCCTACAATGAGCAGTTCTTC	CASSIIAVSSYNEQFF
TRBV7-6	TRBJ2-1	NA	NA	13	TGTGCCAGCAGCTTCACAGGGTGGAATGAGCAGTTCTTC	CASSFTGWNEQFF
TRBV4-1	TRBJ2-7	NA	TRBD1	15	TGCGCCAGCAGCCCAAGGGGGACAGGTTCCTACGAGCAGTACTTC	CASSPRGTGSYEQYF
TRBV5-8	TRBJ1-3	NA	TRBD1	17	TGTGCCAGCAGCTTGGCTTACAGGGGGGGAACTGGAAACACCATATATTTT	CASSLAYRGGTGNTIYF
TRBV27	TRBJ1-5	NA	NA	14	TGTGCCAGCAGTTTAGGCAGGGCAAATCAGCCCCAGCATTTT	CASSLGRANQPQHF
TRBV19	TRBJ1-1	NA	NA	14	TGTGCCAGTAGTATGGAAGGGGTGAACACTGAAGCTTTCTTT	CASSMEGVNTEAFF
TRBV11-3	TRBJ1-1	NA	TRBD1	15	TGTGCCAGCAGCGCCAGGACAGGAACTAACACTGAAGCTTTCTTT	CASSARTGTNTEAFF
TRBV13	TRBJ1-4	NA	NA	14	TGTGCCAGCAGAAAGAAGGAGGTTAATGAAAAACTGTTTTTT	CASRKKEVNEKLFF
TRBV5-1	TRBJ1-1	NA	TRBD1	17	TGCGCCAGCAGCTTACCTAGGGACAGGTTAATGAACACTGAAGCTTTCTTT	CASSLPRDRLMNTEAFF
TRBV6-1	TRBJ2-7	NA	NA	13	TGTGCCAGCAGAACAACGGACCGTTACGAGCAGTACTTC	CASRTTDRYEQYF
TRBV2	TRBJ2-5	NA	NA	15	TGTGCCAGCAGTCTCCCCGGACGTTTCCAAGAGACCCAGTACTTC	CASSLPGRFQETQYF
TRBV7-9	TRBJ2-7	NA	NA	14	TGTGCCAGCAGCTTAGATAAAAATGGCTACGAGCAGTACTTC	CASSLDKNGYEQYF
TRBV11-2	TRBJ2-1	NA	TRBD2	17	TGTGCCAGCAGCTTAGAGTCCGGACTAGCGAATTACAATGAGCAGTTCTTC	CASSLESGLANYNEQFF
TRBV7-2	TRBJ1-5	once	TRBD1	13	TGTGCCAGCCGTCAGGGGGTCGATCAGCCCCAGCATTTT	CASRQGVDQPQHF
TRBV4-2	TRBJ2-3	NA	TRBD2	15	TGTGCCAGCAGCCAACTAGCGGGAGGTGAAGATACGCAGTATTTT	CASSQLAGGEDTQYF
TRBV4-1	TRBJ1-5	NA	NA	15	TGCGCCAGCAGCCAAGATGGGGGGGTTGGTCAGCCCCAGCATTTT	CASSQDGGVGQPQHF
TRBV28	TRBJ2-1	NA	NA	12	TGTGCCAGCAGTTCCAGGGTGGGCGAGCAGTTCTTC	CASSSRVGEQFF
TRBV6-5	TRBJ1-2	NA	TRBD1	14	TGTGCCAGCAGTCCGACAGGGGCCGTATATGGCTACACCTTC	CASSPTGAVYGYTF
TRBV28	TRBJ2-7	NA	TRBD2	15	TGTGCCAGCAGCCTCACTAGCGGGAGCGGCTACGAGCAGTACTTC	CASSLTSGSGYEQYF
TRBV12-5	TRBJ1-2	once	TRBD1	12	TGTGCTAGTGGTCACAGGGGCCGTGGCTACACCTTC	CASGHRGRGYTF
TRBV18	TRBJ2-1	NA	TRBD2	17	TGTGCCAGCTCAACGCCCGAGGGCGGGAGGGCCTACAATGAGCAGTTCTTC	CASSTPEGGRAYNEQFF
TRBV30	TRBJ2-7	NA	NA	13	TGTGCCTGGAGTGTCCCCTGGAACGACGAGCAGTACTTC	CAWSVPWNDEQYF
TRBV27	TRBJ2-7	once	NA	16	TGTGCCAGCAGTTTTCGAGTTGGGCCGAATCCCTCCGAGCAGTACTTC	CASSFRVGPNPSEQYF
TRBV7-9	TRBJ1-3	once	NA	14	TGTGCCAGCGGGGGGACATTCTCTGGAAACACCATATATTTT	CASGGTFSGNTIYF
TRBV5-4	TRBJ1-2	NA	NA	16	TGTGCCAGCAGCCAGAAACGGGAGTTGCTCAACTATGGCTACACCTTC	CASSQKRELLNYGYTF
TRBV5-5	TRBJ2-5	NA	NA	14	TGTGCCAGCAGCTTCCCGGGGGCCCAAGAGACCCAGTACTTC	CASSFPGAQETQYF
TRBV4-1	TRBJ1-2	NA	NA	14	TGCGCCAGCAGCCAAGATCTAGGGTCCTATGGCTACACCTTC	CASSQDLGSYGYTF
TRBV5-6	TRBJ2-3	NA	NA	15	TGTGCCAGCAGCTTTTTCGGGTTAGCTACAGATACGCAGTATTTT	CASSFFGLATDTQYF
TRBV5-1	TRBJ1-4	NA	NA	14	TGCGCCAGCAGCTTGGGGACGGCTAATGAAAAACTGTTTTTT	CASSLGTANEKLFF
TRBV16	TRBJ2-3	NA	TRBD1	16	TGTGCCAGCAGCCAATCCGGGACAGGACACACAGATACGCAGTATTTT	CASSQSGTGHTDTQYF
TRBV10-3	TRBJ2-7	NA	TRBD2	15	TGTGCCATCAGTGAAGGAACTAGCGGGGTCTACGAGCAGTACTTC	CAISEGTSGVYEQYF
TRBV27	TRBJ2-7	NA	TRBD1	14	TGTGCCAGCAGCCCGGGACAGGGTCCCTACGAGCAGTACTTC	CASSPGQGPYEQYF
TRBV12-5	TRBJ2-1	NA	TRBD2	19	TGTGCTAGTGGTTTAAGACTAGCGGGAGGACGTAGCTCCTACAATGAGCAGTTCTTC	CASGLRLAGGRSSYNEQFF
TRBV13	TRBJ2-3	NA	NA	13	TGTGCCAGCAGCTTAGTCAGCACAGATACGCAGTATTTT	CASSLVSTDTQYF
TRBV25-1	TRBJ2-1	NA	NA	16	TGTGCCAGCAGTGATGTCTATGGGGCCGCCTACAATGAGCAGTTCTTC	CASSDVYGAAYNEQFF
TRBV6-5	TRBJ2-7	NA	TRBD2	14	TGTGCCAGCAGTTCTAGCGGGAGCCAGTACGAGCAGTACTTC	CASSSSGSQYEQYF
TRBV6-6	TRBJ1-4	NA	TRBD1	15	TGTGCCAGCAGCGCGACAGGGGCCCACAATGAAAAACTGTTTTTT	CASSATGAHNEKLFF